These 13 T cell receptor beta chains were all obtained from the same sample, sequenced in a study of beta chain features in type 1 diabetes. Their antigen targets remain unknown. cDNA synthesis used the whole RNA isolate, giving expressed TCRB sequences. Assay used: immunoSEQ multiplex PCR; TCRdb lists only in-frame clones, some missing. The repertoire holds under 150,000 clones, approximately 9% seen once, with roughly 0.75% in the top ten. Whole-study findings and limits: There was a moderate but significant shortening of TCRB CDR3s in all four CD4+ subsets of Type 1 diabetes patients.

The material sequenced was central memory CD4+ T cells from blood. These TCRs come from a man under 40 with type 1 diabetes.

This clone has a handful of counts. Other DNA sequences within the sample encode an identical CDR3. This chain joins TRBV6-5 and TRBJ1-6, with 7 bases lining up with TRBD1. The V gene's germline CDR1 is MNHEY and CDR2 SVGAGI. The CDR3 loop spans 15 amino acids. V lost 0 bases to trimming and J lost 8 bases; unmatched junction nucleotides: 4. The CDR3 coding sequence is TGTGCCAGCAGTTACTCGCGGACAGGCGATTCACCCCTCCACTTT. Translating it yields CASSYSRTGDSPLHF.

The chain uses TRBV29-1 and TRBJ2-3; D unresolved. The CDR3 runs to 12 residues. Trimming stripped 5 bases from V and 1 base from J, with 7 bases between. Germline CDR1 is SQVTM and CDR2 is ANQGSEA. The CDR3 protein is CSVRSGTDTQYF. The CDR3 DNA is TGCAGCGTTCGTAGTGGCACAGATACGCAGTATTTT.

The rearrangement links TRBV4-2 to TRBJ2-7, with 10 bases fitting TRBD2. Germline lookup yields CDR1 LGHNA and CDR2 YNFKEQ. The CDR3 is 15 residues long. The trim removed 1 base at V and 1 base at J, leaving 1 base unmatched. The CDR3 region is CASSQVLAGSYEQYF. CDR3 nucleotide sequence: TGTGCCAGCAGCCAAGTACTAGCGGGGTCCTACGAGCAGTACTTC.

The chain combines TRBV5-4 with TRBJ2-5, with TRBD2 matching 13 bases. V dropped 3 bases and J dropped 2; count of bases not matched to a gene: 4. The CDR3 is made up of 16 amino acids. The germline V gene has CDR1 SGHNT and CDR2 YYREEE (reference sequence). Written as DNA, the CDR3 is TGTGCCAGCAGCTCCGGACTAGCGGGAGTACAAGAGACCCAGTACTTC. Translating it yields CASSSGLAGVQETQYF.

The chain uses TRBV2 and TRBJ1-1, with no clear D. The length of the CDR3 is 12 residues. Germline lookup yields CDR1 SNHLY and CDR2 FYNNEI. The V end lost 7 bases, the J end lost 8 bases, and 14 bases lay between the germline ends. CDR3 bases: TGTGCCAGCAAAGAAGAGGTATCGGAAGCTTTCTTT. Translation: CASKEEVSEAFF.

Of note for this clone: The same CDR3 arises from other DNA sequences in this sample as well. This chain links TRBV5-1 with TRBJ2-5; maybe TRBD2 (5 bases). The V and J ends lost 4 bases and 1 base respectively, with 11 bases between them. The CDR3 runs to 14 residues. Germline CDR1 and CDR2: SGHRS and YFSETQ. The CDR3: CASSVGLVQETQYF. DNA of the CDR3: TGCGCCAGCAGCGTTGGACTTGTCCAAGAGACCCAGTACTTC. Filled out from reference TRBV5-1 and TRBJ2-5, the complete variable domain reads KAGVTQTPRYLIKTRGQQVTLSCSPISGHRSVSWYQQTPGQGLQFLFEYFSETQRNKGNFPGRFSGRQFSNSRSEMNVSTLELGDSALYLCASSVGLVQETQYFGPGTRLLVL.

This chain uses TRBV6-5 with TRBJ2-7; 8 positions match TRBD1. J gave up 5 bases and V 2 bases, and 8 bases lay outside the gene matches. Germline-derived CDR1 and CDR2 are MNHEY and SVGAGI. The CDR3 length is 15 residues. This chain's CDR3 is CASSYPRQGIHEQYF. The CDR3 region has the DNA TGTGCCAGCAGTTACCCCAGACAGGGGATCCACGAGCAGTACTTC.

This clone was detected only a few times. The J gene is TRBJ1-5, the V gene TRBV9, with D perhaps TRBD1 (5 bases). This CDR3 spans 14 amino acids. Trimming cost V 4 bases and J 7 bases, with 15 bases left between them. The germline gives CDR1 SGDLS, CDR2 YYNGEE. As DNA, the CDR3 is TGTGCCAGCAGCTCGGGACCGGGAGGCCAGCCCCAGCATTTT. It specifies CASSSGPGGQPQHF.

This clone was observed a handful of times. This CDR3 reads CAGTSGTLYEQYF. The CDR3 DNA follows: TGTGCCGGGACTAGCGGGACGCTCTACGAGCAGTACTTC. The J gene is TRBJ2-7, the V gene TRBV30, with 13 bases matching TRBD2. This CDR3 comprises 13 residues. The trim removed 8 bases at V and 3 bases at J, leaving 4 bases unmatched. Germline V gene data show CDR1 as GTSNPN and CDR2 as SVGIG (reference sequence).

As DNA, the CDR3 is TGTGCCAGTAGTCGGACAGTTTACGACAATTCACCCCTCCACTTT. This codes for CASSRTVYDNSPLHF. This chain joins TRBV19 and TRBJ1-6; maybe TRBD1 (6 bases). The V end was cut by 5 bases, the J end by 7 bases, with 15 bases between. This CDR3 is 15 amino acids long. The V gene's germline CDR1 is LNHDA and CDR2 SQIVND (reference sequence).

Note on this clone: At one end, the junction sequence differs from germline, possibly due to a read error. The chain employs TRBV29-1 and TRBJ1-2, with D hard to call. CDR1 is SQVTM, CDR2 ANQGSEA, per germline. The CDR3 is 13 residues long. CDR3 sequence (DNA): TGCAGCGTTCAAGATCAACCTAAGAGGGGCTACACCTTC. Protein product: CSVQDQPKRGYTF.

In this sample, this clone turned up a few times. V usage is TRBV4-3 and J usage is TRBJ1-5, with 10 positions matching TRBD1. Losses at the gene ends were 2 bases for V and 0 bases for J; bases not matched to a gene: 4. Germline CDR1 LGHNA, CDR2 YSLEER. This CDR3 has 17 amino acids. The CDR3 DNA is TGCGCCAGCAGCCAAAGACAGGGGGCGAATAGCAATCAGCCCCAGCATTTT. Translated, it gives CASSQRQGANSNQPQHF.

This chain links TRBV7-2 with TRBJ2-3; D gene ambiguous. Germline V gene sequence: CDR1 SGHTA, CDR2 FQGNSA. This CDR3 is built from 14 residues. V lost 5 bases and J lost 2, with 11 bases in between. In nucleotides, the CDR3 is TGTGCCAGCAGCGCTTCAATAGTCACAGATACGCAGTATTTT. Translation gives CASSASIVTDTQYF. The full variable domain, its missing parts supplied by reference TRBV7-2 and TRBJ2-3, is GAGVSQSPSNKVTEKGKDVELRCDPISGHTALYWYRQSLGQGLEFLIYFQGNSAPDKSGLPSDRFSAERTGGSVSTLTIQRTQQEDSAVYLCASSASIVTDTQYFGPGTRLTVL.